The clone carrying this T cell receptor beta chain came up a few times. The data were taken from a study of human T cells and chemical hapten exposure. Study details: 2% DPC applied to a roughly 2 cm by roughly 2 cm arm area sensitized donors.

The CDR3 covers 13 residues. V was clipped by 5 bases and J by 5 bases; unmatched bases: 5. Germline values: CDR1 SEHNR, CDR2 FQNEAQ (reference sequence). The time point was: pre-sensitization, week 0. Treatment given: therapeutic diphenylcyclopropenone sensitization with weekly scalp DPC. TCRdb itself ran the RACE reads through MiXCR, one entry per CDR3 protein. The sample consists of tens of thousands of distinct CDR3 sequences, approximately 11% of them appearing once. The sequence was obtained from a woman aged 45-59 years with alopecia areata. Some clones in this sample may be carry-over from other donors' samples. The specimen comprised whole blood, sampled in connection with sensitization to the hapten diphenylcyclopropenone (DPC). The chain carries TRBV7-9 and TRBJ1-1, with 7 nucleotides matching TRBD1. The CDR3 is CASSKGQWTEAFF. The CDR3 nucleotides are TGTGCCAGCAGCAAGGGACAGTGGACTGAAGCTTTCTTT.